These 24 T cell receptor beta chains originate from one sample sequenced in a study of regulatory T cells in long-lasting Graves disease. CDR3 regions were amplified by Arm-PCR using iRepertoire HTBI primers to build TCR beta libraries. One entry per CDR3 protein, called by TCRdb with MiXCR from the multiplex PCR reads. The table includes 510,000 or so distinct CDR3 sequences, around 13% detected once. Described time point: newly diagnosed GD, antithyroid drugs for less than 3 months. Isolated PBMC RNA provided the starting material for the TCR library. These data were also reused for a study on T cells in Graves' hyperthyroidism and ophthalmopathy.

The material was peripheral blood mononuclear cells (PBMCs), obtained at new diagnosis, from a patient treated with antithyroid drugs. Source of these receptors: a woman aged 30 to 39 with Graves disease.

The CDR3 loop is CASSAPSSGSWAGELFF. CDR3 DNA: TGTGCCAGCAGCGCGCCGAGTAGCGGGAGTTGGGCCGGGGAGCTGTTTTTT. The V gene is TRBV11-2, the J gene TRBJ2-2, with TRBD2 matching over 9 bases. Trimming cost V 5 bases and J 6 bases; bases outside gene matches: 13. CDR3 length equals 17 residues. In germline, CDR1 is SGHAT, CDR2 FQNNGV.

The chain carries TRBV20-1 and TRBJ2-3; D is unresolved. V was trimmed by 5 bases and J by 2 bases, leaving 8 bases between them. Looked up from germline, CDR1 is DFQATT and CDR2 is SNEGSKA (reference sequence). This CDR3 has 12 amino acids. Here the CDR3 DNA reads TGCAGTGCTTTTCCCGCCACAGATACGCAGTATTTT. This encodes CSAFPATDTQYF.

Many counts were recorded for this clonotype. The chain is built from TRBV14 and TRBJ2-7; maybe TRBD2 (5 bases). Trimming took 1 base from V and 5 from J, leaving 18 bases between them. The CDR3 totals 16 residues. Germline loops: CDR1 SGHDN, CDR2 FVKESK. DNA for the CDR3: TGTGCCAGCAGCCAAGTCAGTAGCGAGCCGGACGACGAGCAGTACTTC. Residues: CASSQVSSEPDDEQYF.

The V gene is TRBV19, the J gene TRBJ1-1; D is undetermined. CDR1 is LNHDA and CDR2 is SQIVND in the germline V gene (reference sequence). Trimming left V 10 bases short and J 4 bases short, with 16 bases between. This CDR3 has 13 amino acids. The CDR3 DNA follows: TGTGCCACAAAAAGGGTTTGGACCACTGAAGCTTTCTTT. Amino acid sequence: CATKRVWTTEAFF. The whole variable domain, filled in from reference TRBV19 and TRBJ1-1, reads DGGITQSPKYLFRKEGQNVTLSCEQNLNHDAMYWYRQDPGQGLRLIYYSQIVNDFQKGDIAEGYSVSREKKESFPLTVTSAQKNPTAFYLCATKRVWTTEAFFGQGTRLTVV.

This clonotype was recorded at least ten times. J is TRBJ2-7 and V is TRBV28, with 10 bases aligning to TRBD2. The germline CDR1 and CDR2 sequences are MDHEN and SYDVKM. The length of the CDR3 is 15 residues. V was pared by 1 base and J by 3 bases, with 3 bases of the junction left unmatched. The CDR3 reads CASSLLGLAYYEQYF. CDR3 in DNA: TGTGCCAGCAGTTTATTGGGACTAGCGTACTACGAGCAGTACTTC.

The chain uses TRBV7-9 and TRBJ1-4; no reliable D call. Trimming shortened V by 5 bases and J by 2 bases, and 9 bases separated the two germline ends. Germline loops: CDR1 SEHNR, CDR2 FQNEAQ (reference sequence). The CDR3 sequence is 14 residues long. The CDR3 nucleotides are TGTGCCAGCAGCCACGCGGCCACTAATGAAAAACTGTTTTTT. Translation: CASSHAATNEKLFF.

This clonotype appeared many times. The chain carries TRBV28 and TRBJ1-2; D is uncertain. CDR1 is MDHEN, CDR2 SYDVKM, per germline. The CDR3 runs to 14 residues. The germline V and J ends were trimmed by 7 bases and 0 bases, with 12 bases remaining between them. CDR3 amino acids: CASTLHGTNYGYTF. In nucleotides, the CDR3 is TGTGCCAGCACCCTGCACGGGACTAACTATGGCTACACCTTC.

This clonotype was seen at least ten times. V is TRBV2 and J is TRBJ1-5, with unresolved D. The CDR3 contains 15 residues. The ends were cut back, 6 bases at V and 5 bases at J, with 17 bases in the middle. Germline lookup yields CDR1 SNHLY and CDR2 FYNNEI. CDR3 sequence reads: CASRHVIGGDQPQHF. CDR3 DNA: TGTGCCAGCAGACACGTCATAGGAGGTGATCAGCCCCAGCATTTT.

This clonotype was counted many times. This CDR3 reads CASSPQGTTNEKLFF. CDR3 sequence (DNA): TGTGCCAGCAGCCCACAGGGAACAACTAATGAAAAACTGTTTTTT. V is TRBV2 and J is TRBJ1-4, with D maybe TRBD1 (6 bases). The CDR3 has 15 residues. Per the germline V gene, CDR1 is SNHLY and CDR2 is FYNNEI. V lost 6 bases and J lost 0, with 11 bases in between.

CDR3 sequence (DNA): TGCAGTGCTAGAAAGGATCCGGGCCTAAACATTCAGTACTTC. Protein sequence: CSARKDPGLNIQYF. The chain combines TRBV20-1 with TRBJ2-4, with D uncertain. The CDR3 length is 14 residues. The germline V and J ends were trimmed by 2 bases and 6 bases, with 14 bases remaining between them. Germline-derived CDR1 and CDR2 are DFQATT and SNEGSKA (reference sequence).

This clonotype was seen repeatedly, ten times or more. The genes are TRBV10-2 and TRBJ1-1, with unresolved D. CDR3 size: 15 residues. Trimming stripped 4 bases from V and 5 bases from J, with 17 bases between. CDR1 is WSHSY, CDR2 SAAADI, per germline. CDR3: CASSGGSGSWTEAFF. CDR3 DNA: TGCGCCAGCAGTGGAGGGTCGGGGTCGTGGACTGAAGCTTTCTTT.

This chain links TRBV7-3 with TRBJ2-1; 7 nucleotides match TRBD2. CDR1 SGHTA and CDR2 FQGTGA come from the germline V gene. V lost 5 bases, J lost 6 bases, and 7 bases stayed unmatched. This CDR3 is built from 14 residues. For the CDR3, the DNA is TGTGCCAGCAGCCCCCCTGGGAGGGGCAATGAGCAGTTCTTC. Residues: CASSPPGRGNEQFF. Combining the CDR3 with reference TRBV7-3 and TRBJ2-1 gives the whole variable domain GAGVSQTPSNKVTEKGKYVELRCDPISGHTALYWYRQSLGQGPEFLIYFQGTGAADDSGLPNDRFFAVRPEGSVSTLKIQRTERGDSAVYLCASSPPGRGNEQFFGPGTRLTVL.

At least ten counts were recorded for this clonotype. V usage is TRBV6-2 or TRBV6-3 and J usage is TRBJ2-3; the D is unclear. The germline V and J ends were trimmed by 7 bases and 2 bases, with 13 bases remaining between them. Per germline, CDR1 MNHEY and CDR2 SVGEGT. The CDR3 totals 14 residues. CDR3: CASTGSGDTDTQYF. For the CDR3, the DNA is TGTGCCAGCACCGGGTCCGGAGACACAGATACGCAGTATTTT.

This clonotype has ten or more counts. J is TRBJ1-4 and V is TRBV20-1; D is unclear. Germline assignment: CDR1 DFQATT and CDR2 SNEGSKA (reference sequence). The V end lost 3 bases, the J end lost 6 bases, and 14 bases lay between the germline ends. This CDR3 has 14 residues. The CDR3 region has the DNA TGCAGTGCTAGGCCCTTTGCCGGAGATGAAAAACTGTTTTTT. Translating gives CSARPFAGDEKLFF.

This clonotype showed up many times. The chain has TRBV24-1 and TRBJ1-5, with TRBD1 as a possible D gene (6 bases). Germline values: CDR1 KGHDR, CDR2 SFDVKD. The CDR3 length is 15 residues. Trimming shortened V by 5 bases and J by 0 bases, and 10 bases separated the two germline ends. CDR3 in DNA: TGTGCCACCAGTGCCGGACAGTATAGCAATCAGCCCCAGCATTTT. It encodes CATSAGQYSNQPQHF.

This clonotype was picked up many times. The chain recombines TRBV5-1 with TRBJ2-1; D could derive from TRBD1 or TRBD2 (5 bases each). The CDR3 runs 18 residues. Germline V gene data show CDR1 as SGHRS and CDR2 as YFSETQ. Trimming cost V 0 bases and J 0 bases, with 16 bases left between them. The CDR3 sequence: CASSLVFRGVYSYNEQFF. CDR3 DNA: TGCGCCAGCAGCTTGGTGTTTCGAGGGGTTTACTCCTACAATGAGCAGTTCTTC.

Ten or more counts support this clonotype. The chain combines TRBV29-1 with TRBJ2-2, with 8 bases matching TRBD2. CDR1 and CDR2 (germline): SQVTM, ANQGSEA. J gave up 4 bases and V 5 bases, and 15 bases lay outside the gene matches. This CDR3 region has 17 residues. The CDR3 reads CSVTNTGTRMGTGELFF. The CDR3 region has the DNA TGCAGCGTTACTAATACCGGGACTAGGATGGGCACCGGGGAGCTGTTTTTT.

On this clonotype: It is likely a read error: a sequence one base away is far more abundant. This chain connects TRBV18 to TRBJ2-5, with D unresolved. Near its end, the DNA agrees better with TRBJ2-1, so the J call may be wrong. The CDR3 loop spans 14 amino acids. From germline, CDR1 is KGHSH and CDR2 LQKENI. For the CDR3, the DNA is TGTGCCAGCTCACCACAGTCAGGCTACAGTGAGCAGTTCTTC. This encodes CASSPQSGYSEQFF.

This clonotype was seen many times. The chain couples TRBV20-1 to TRBJ1-4, with D tentatively TRBD1 (5 bases). Trimming left V 3 bases short and J 11 bases short, with 22 bases between. CDR1 and CDR2 (germline): DFQATT, SNEGSKA (reference sequence). This CDR3 region has 15 residues. CDR3 sequence reads: CSASPGQPDGKKLFF. The CDR3 DNA follows: TGCAGTGCTAGCCCTGGACAACCTGATGGGAAGAAACTGTTTTTT.

The chain joins TRBV5-1 to TRBJ2-3, with 9 bases identical to TRBD2. The ends lost 0 bases at V and 4 bases at J; junction bases unmatched: 3. CDR1 and CDR2 (germline): SGHRS, YFSETQ. The CDR3 loop spans 15 amino acids. The CDR3 protein is CASSLEVAGADTQYF. The CDR3 nucleotides read TGCGCCAGCAGCTTGGAAGTAGCGGGGGCAGATACGCAGTATTTT.

This clonotype was detected ten times or more. This chain uses TRBV30 with TRBJ2-7; maybe TRBD2 (6 bases). V was trimmed by 2 bases and J by 3 bases, leaving 8 bases between them. The CDR3 loop spans 12 amino acids. The germline CDR1 and CDR2 sequences are GTSNPN and SVGIG (reference sequence). The CDR3 DNA follows: TGTGCCTGGAGTTCGGGAGACTACGAGCAGTACTTC. Translating gives CAWSSGDYEQYF.

There are many counts of this clonotype. The chain has TRBV11-2 and TRBJ2-2; D is possibly TRBD1 (6 bases). Germline CDR1 is SGHAT and CDR2 is FQNNGV. This CDR3 contains 15 residues. Trimming shortened V by 4 bases and J by 0 bases, and 9 bases separated the two germline ends. The DNA of the CDR3 is TGTGCCAGCAGCTCGAGGACAGCGAACACCGGGGAGCTGTTTTTT. It yields the protein CASSSRTANTGELFF.

The chain couples TRBV20-1 to TRBJ1-5; D not certain. The germline CDR1 and CDR2 sequences are DFQATT and SNEGSKA (reference sequence). Deletions cut 6 bases from V and 6 bases from J, with 18 bases between. CDR3 length: 14 amino acids. Here the CDR3 reads CSARRGVRGQPQHF. CDR3 nucleotide sequence: TGCAGTGCACGTCGCGGGGTTCGGGGTCAGCCCCAGCATTTT.

This clonotype was observed at least ten times. The chain couples TRBV6-5 to TRBJ1-5; tentatively, D is TRBD1 (6 bases). This CDR3 has 15 amino acids. The V and J ends lost 3 bases and 3 bases respectively, with 12 bases between them. CDR1 and CDR2 (germline): MNHEY, SVGAGI. The CDR3 DNA reads TGTGCCAGCAGTTATGGAGGGGGGTACAATCAGCCCCAGCATTTT. Translating it yields CASSYGGGYNQPQHF.